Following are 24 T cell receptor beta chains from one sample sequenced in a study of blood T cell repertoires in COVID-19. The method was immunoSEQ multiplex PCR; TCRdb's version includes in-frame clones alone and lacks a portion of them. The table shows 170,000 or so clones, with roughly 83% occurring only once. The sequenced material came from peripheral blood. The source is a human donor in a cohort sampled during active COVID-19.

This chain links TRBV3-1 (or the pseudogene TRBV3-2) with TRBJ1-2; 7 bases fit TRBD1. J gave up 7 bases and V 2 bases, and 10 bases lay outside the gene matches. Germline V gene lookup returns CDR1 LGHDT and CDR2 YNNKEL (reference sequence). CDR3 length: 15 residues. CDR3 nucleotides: TGTGCCAGCAGCCAAACCTCAACAGGGGCGCCTGGCTACACCTTC. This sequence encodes CASSQTSTGAPGYTF.

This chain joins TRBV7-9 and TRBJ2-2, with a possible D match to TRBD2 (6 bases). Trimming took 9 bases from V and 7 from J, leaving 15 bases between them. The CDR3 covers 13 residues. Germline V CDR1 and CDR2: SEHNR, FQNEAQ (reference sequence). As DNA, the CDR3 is TGTGCCAGGACGGGAGAGGTTGGCGGGGAGCTGTTTTTT. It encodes CARTGEVGGELFF.

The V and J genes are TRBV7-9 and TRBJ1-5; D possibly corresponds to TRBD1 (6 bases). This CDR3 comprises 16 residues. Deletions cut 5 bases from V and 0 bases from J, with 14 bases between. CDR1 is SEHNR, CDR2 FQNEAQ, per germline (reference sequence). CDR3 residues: CASSQWTAYSNQPQHF. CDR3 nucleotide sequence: TGTGCCAGCAGCCAATGGACAGCGTATAGCAATCAGCCCCAGCATTTT.

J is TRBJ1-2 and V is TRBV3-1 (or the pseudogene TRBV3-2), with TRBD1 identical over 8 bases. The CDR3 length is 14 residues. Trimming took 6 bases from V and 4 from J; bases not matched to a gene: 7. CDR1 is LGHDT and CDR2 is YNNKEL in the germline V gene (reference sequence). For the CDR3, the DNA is TGTGCCAGCAGTCAAAGGACAGGGCTCTATGGCTACACCTTC. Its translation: CASSQRTGLYGYTF.

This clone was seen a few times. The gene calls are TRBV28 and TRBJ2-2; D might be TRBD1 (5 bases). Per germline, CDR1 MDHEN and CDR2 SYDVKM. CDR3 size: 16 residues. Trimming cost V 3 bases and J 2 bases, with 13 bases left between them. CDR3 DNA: TGTGCCAGCAGTTTCCTTCGACAGCTTAACACCGGGGAGCTGTTTTTT. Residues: CASSFLRQLNTGELFF.

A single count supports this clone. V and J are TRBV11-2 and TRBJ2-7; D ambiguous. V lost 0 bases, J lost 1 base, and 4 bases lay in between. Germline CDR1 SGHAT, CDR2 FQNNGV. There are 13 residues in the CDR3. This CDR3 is CASSLEQSYEQYF. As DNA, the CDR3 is TGTGCCAGCAGCTTAGAACAGTCCTACGAGCAGTACTTC.

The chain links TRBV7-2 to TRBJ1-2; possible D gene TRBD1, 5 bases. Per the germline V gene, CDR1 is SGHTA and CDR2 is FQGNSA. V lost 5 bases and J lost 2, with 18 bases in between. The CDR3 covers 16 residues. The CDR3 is CASSPTWGERNYGYTF. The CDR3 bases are TGTGCCAGCAGCCCCACCTGGGGGGAACGGAACTATGGCTACACCTTC. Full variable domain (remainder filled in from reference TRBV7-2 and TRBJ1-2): GAGVSQSPSNKVTEKGKDVELRCDPISGHTALYWYRQSLGQGLEFLIYFQGNSAPDKSGLPSDRFSAERTGGSVSTLTIQRTQQEDSAVYLCASSPTWGERNYGYTFGSGTRLTVV.

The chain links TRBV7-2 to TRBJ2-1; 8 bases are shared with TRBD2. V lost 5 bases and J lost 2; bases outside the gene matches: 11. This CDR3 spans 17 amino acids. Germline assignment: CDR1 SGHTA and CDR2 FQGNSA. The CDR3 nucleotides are TGTGCCAGCAGCCCATGGAGCGGGGGCAAGGCCTACAATGAGCAGTTCTTC. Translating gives CASSPWSGGKAYNEQFF.

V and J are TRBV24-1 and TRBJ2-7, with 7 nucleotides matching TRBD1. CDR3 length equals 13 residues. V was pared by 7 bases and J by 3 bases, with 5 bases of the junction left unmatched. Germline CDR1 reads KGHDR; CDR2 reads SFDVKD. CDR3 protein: CATSRDSFYEQYF. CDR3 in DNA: TGTGCCACCAGCCGGGACAGCTTCTACGAGCAGTACTTC.

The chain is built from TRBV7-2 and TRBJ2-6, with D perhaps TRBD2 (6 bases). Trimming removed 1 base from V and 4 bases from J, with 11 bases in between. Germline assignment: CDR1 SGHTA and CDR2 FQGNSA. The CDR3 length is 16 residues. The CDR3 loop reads CASSLDPGGGANVLTF. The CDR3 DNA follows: TGTGCCAGCAGCTTAGACCCAGGAGGGGGGGCCAACGTCCTGACTTTC.

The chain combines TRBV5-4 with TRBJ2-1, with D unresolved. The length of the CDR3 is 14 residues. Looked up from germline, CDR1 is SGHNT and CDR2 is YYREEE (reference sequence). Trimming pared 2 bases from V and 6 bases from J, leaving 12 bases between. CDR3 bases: TGTGCCAGCAGCTTATATGGTCCGGGCAATGAGCAGTTCTTC. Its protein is CASSLYGPGNEQFF.

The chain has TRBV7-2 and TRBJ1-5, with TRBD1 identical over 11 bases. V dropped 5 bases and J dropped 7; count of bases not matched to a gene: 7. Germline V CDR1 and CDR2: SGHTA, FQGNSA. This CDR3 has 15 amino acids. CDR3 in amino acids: CASSPGQGAGQPQHF. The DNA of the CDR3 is TGTGCCAGCAGCCCCGGACAGGGGGCTGGACAGCCCCAGCATTTT.

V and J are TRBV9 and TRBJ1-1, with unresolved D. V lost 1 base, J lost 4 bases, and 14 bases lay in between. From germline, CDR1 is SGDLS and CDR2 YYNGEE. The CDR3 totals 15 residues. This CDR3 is CASSVMEFISTEAFF. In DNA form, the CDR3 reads TGTGCCAGCAGCGTAATGGAGTTTATATCCACTGAAGCTTTCTTT.

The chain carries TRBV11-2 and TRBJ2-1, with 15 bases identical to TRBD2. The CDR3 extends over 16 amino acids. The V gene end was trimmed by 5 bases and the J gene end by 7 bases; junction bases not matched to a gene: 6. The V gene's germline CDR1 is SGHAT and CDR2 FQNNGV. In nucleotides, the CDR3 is TGTGCCAGCAGCCTGAGGACTAGCGGGAGGGGGAATGAGCAGTTCTTC. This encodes CASSLRTSGRGNEQFF. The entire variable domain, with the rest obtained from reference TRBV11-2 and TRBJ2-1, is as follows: EAGVAQSPRYKIIEKRQSVAFWCNPISGHATLYWYQQILGQGPKLLIQFQNNGVVDDSQLPKDRFSAERLKGVDSTLKIQPAKLEDSAVYLCASSLRTSGRGNEQFFGPGTRLTVL.

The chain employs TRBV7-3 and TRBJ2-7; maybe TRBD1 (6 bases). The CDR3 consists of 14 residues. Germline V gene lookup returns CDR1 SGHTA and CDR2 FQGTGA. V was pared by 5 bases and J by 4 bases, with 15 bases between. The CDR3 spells CASSPGRGRYEQYF. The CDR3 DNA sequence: TGTGCCAGCAGCCCCGGCAGGGGACGGTACGAGCAGTACTTC.

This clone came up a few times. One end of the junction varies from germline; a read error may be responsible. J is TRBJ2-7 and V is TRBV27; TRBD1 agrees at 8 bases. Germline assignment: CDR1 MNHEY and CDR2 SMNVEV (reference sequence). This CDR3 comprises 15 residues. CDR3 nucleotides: TGTGCCAGCAGTCTATCTCAGGGGGCGGGTTACGAGCAGTACTTC. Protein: CASSLSQGAGYEQYF.

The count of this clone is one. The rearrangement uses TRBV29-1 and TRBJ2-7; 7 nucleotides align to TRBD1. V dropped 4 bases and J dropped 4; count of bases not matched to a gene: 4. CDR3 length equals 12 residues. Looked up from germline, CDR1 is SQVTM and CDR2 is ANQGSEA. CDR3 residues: CSVGDRDYEQYF. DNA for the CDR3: TGCAGCGTTGGTGACAGGGATTACGAGCAGTACTTC.

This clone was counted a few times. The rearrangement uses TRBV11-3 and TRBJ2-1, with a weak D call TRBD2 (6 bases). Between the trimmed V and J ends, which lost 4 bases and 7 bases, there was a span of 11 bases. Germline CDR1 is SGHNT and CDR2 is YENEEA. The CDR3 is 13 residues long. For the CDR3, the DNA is TGTGCCAGCAGCTCCTCTCGGGGGAATGAGCAGTTCTTC. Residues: CASSSSRGNEQFF.

CDR3 sequence (DNA): TGTGCCAGCAGCGTAGCGACTAGCCTCTACGAGCAGTACTTC. Protein: CASSVATSLYEQYF. The chain recombines TRBV9 with TRBJ2-7; the match to TRBD2 covers 7 bases. The CDR3 sequence is 14 residues long. The V gene's germline CDR1 is SGDLS and CDR2 YYNGEE. The V and J ends lost 0 bases and 3 bases, in that order; junction bases with no gene match: 3.

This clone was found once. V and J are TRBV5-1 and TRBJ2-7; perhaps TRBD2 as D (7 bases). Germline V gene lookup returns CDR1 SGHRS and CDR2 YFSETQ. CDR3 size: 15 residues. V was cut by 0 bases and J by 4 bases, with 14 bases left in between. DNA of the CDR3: TGCGCCAGCAGCTTGGGGGAGGGGGTGAGATACGAGCAGTACTTC. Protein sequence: CASSLGEGVRYEQYF.

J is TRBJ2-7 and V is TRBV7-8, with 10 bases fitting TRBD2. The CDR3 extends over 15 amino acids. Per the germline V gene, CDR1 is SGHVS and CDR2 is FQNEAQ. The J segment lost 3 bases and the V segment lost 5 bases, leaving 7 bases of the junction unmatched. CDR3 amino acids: CASSPTSGIVYEQYF. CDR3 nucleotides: TGTGCCAGCAGCCCCACTAGCGGGATAGTCTACGAGCAGTACTTC.

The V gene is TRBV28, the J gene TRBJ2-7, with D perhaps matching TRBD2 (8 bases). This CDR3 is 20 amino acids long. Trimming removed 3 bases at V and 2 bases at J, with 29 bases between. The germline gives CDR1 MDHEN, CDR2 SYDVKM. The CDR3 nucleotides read TGTGCCAGCAGTTTCTTGCTTTCCGGGACTAGTTACAGGGGAACCTACGAGCAGTACTTC. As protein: CASSFLLSGTSYRGTYEQYF. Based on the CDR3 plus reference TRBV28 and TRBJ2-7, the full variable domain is DVKVTQSSRYLVKRTGEKVFLECVQDMDHENMFWYRQDPGLGLRLIYFSYDVKMKEKGDIPEGYSVSREKKERFSLILESASTNQTSMYLCASSFLLSGTSYRGTYEQYFGPGTRLTVT.

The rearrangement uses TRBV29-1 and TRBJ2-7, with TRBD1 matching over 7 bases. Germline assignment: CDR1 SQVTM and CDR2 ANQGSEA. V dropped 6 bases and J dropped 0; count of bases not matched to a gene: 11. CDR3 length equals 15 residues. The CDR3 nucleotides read TGCAGCGTCCTACCCAACAGGGGCACCTCCTACGAGCAGTACTTC. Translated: CSVLPNRGTSYEQYF.

For the CDR3, the DNA is TGTGCCAGCAGCAGCGGGACAGGGTCTCGCGAGCAGTACTTC. It encodes CASSSGTGSREQYF. The V call is TRBV7-9, the J call TRBJ2-7, with TRBD1 matching 9 bases. Germline CDR1 reads SEHNR; CDR2 reads FQNEAQ (reference sequence). The CDR3 contains 14 residues. Trimming cost V 5 bases and J 6 bases; bases outside gene matches: 8.